A single TCR beta chain is shown here with its context. What it binds is not known. The entry originates in a study of cytomegalovirus exposure and HLA in healthy donors. The CDR3 has 17 residues. J was trimmed by 0 bases and V by 2 bases; bases with no gene match: 6. Germline V gene data show CDR1 as SGDLS and CDR2 as YYNGEE. Whole-study findings and limits: Rare sequences made up most TCRs, while some public TCRs were found in many donors. Specificity of a few CMV-associated chains for CMV antigens was verified in vitro.

Libraries were prepared by immunoSEQ multiplex PCR; TCRdb keeps only in-frame clonotypes and omits some of them. The repertoire consists of some 48,000 clones, with 88% occurring once and the leading ten covering under 8.5%. Source material: PBMCs. The rearrangement joins TRBV9 to TRBJ2-1, with 9 nucleotides matching TRBD2. The receptor was derived from a woman in her 30s in good health and CMV-seronegative. CDR3 sequence: CASSVVAGASSYNEQFF. The CDR3 DNA follows: TGTGCCAGCAGCGTGGTAGCGGGAGCGAGCTCCTACAATGAGCAGTTCTTC.